These T cell receptor beta chains were read from a single sample in a study of blood T cell repertoires in COVID-19. Measured with immunoSEQ multiplex PCR; TCRdb has only the in-frame clones, and not every one. The sample shows approximately 200,000 clones, about nine tenths of them seen only once. Sequencing used peripheral blood. All receptors come from a man aged 50 to 60 with acute or convalescent COVID-19. The CDR3 runs from the conserved cysteine through the conserved F or W. The D gene is left open where the match is weak. The size field is filled for only some rows; it gives once, few, many or a size class.

>NA|TRBV27|once|TRBJ2-7
CASSLRPDTYEQYF
TGTGCCAGCAGTTTAAGGCCTGACACCTACGAGCAGTACTTC
>NA|TRBV5-1|few|TRBJ1-1
CASSGGRADTEAFF
TGCGCCAGCAGCGGCGGCAGGGCTGACACTGAAGCTTTCTTT
>NA|TRBV29-1|NA|TRBJ1-3
CSVQTNPGNTIYF
TGCAGCGTCCAGACTAACCCTGGAAACACCATATATTTT
>NA|TRBV2|NA|TRBJ1-2
CASTGGAGKGYTF
TGTGCCAGCACTGGGGGAGCGGGGAAAGGCTACACCTTC
>TRBD1|TRBV3-1/TRBV3-2|NA|TRBJ1-4
CASSQGQGFEKLFF
TGTGCCAGCAGCCAAGGACAGGGTTTCGAAAAACTGTTTTTT
>TRBD1|TRBV6-5|few|TRBJ1-2
CASIRSGTATLGYTF
TGTGCCAGCATTCGAAGTGGGACAGCGACCTTGGGCTACACCTTC
>NA|TRBV27|NA|TRBJ1-5
CASSLSGSRSGNQPQHF
TGTGCCAGCAGTTTATCGGGCAGCCGTTCGGGCAATCAGCCCCAGCATTTT
>NA|TRBV2|NA|TRBJ1-5
CASSDSDSNQPQHF
TGTGCCAGCAGTGATAGCGATAGCAATCAGCCCCAGCATTTT
>NA|TRBV6-1|NA|TRBJ1-5
CASSEVTANQPQHF
TGTGCCAGCAGTGAAGTGACAGCTAATCAGCCCCAGCATTTT
>TRBD1|TRBV9|NA|TRBJ2-6
CASSVDAGGLAGANVLTF
TGTGCCAGCAGCGTAGATGCAGGGGGCTTAGCTGGGGCCAACGTCCTGACTTTC
>TRBD1|TRBV10-2|NA|TRBJ2-3
CASRPGTGVGAQYF
TGCGCCAGCAGGCCCGGGACAGGTGTAGGTGCGCAGTATTTT
>NA|TRBV12-3/TRBV12-4|NA|TRBJ2-7
CASNSGSSYEQYF
TGTGCCAGCAACTCCGGGTCCTCCTACGAGCAGTACTTC
>TRBD1|TRBV19|NA|TRBJ1-5
CASSIGDRGPHQPQHF
TGTGCCAGTAGTATAGGGGACAGGGGGCCCCATCAGCCCCAGCATTTT
>TRBD1|TRBV5-1|few|TRBJ1-1
CASSAGTGREDFF
TGCGCCAGCAGCGCGGGGACAGGGAGGGAAGATTTCTTT
>NA|TRBV21-1|few|TRBJ1-5
CASSKGGPNQPQHF
TGTGCCAGCAGCAAAGGGGGGCCCAATCAGCCCCAGCATTTT
>TRBD1|TRBV7-8|once|TRBJ1-5
CASSFHDRGNQPQHF
TGTGCCAGCAGCTTTCATGACAGGGGAAATCAGCCCCAGCATTTT
>TRBD1|TRBV19|NA|TRBJ1-3
CASRSAGTAFISGNTIYF
TGTGCCAGTAGAAGCGCCGGGACAGCGTTCATCTCTGGAAACACCATATATTTT
>NA|TRBV9|NA|TRBJ2-2
CASSVVQGSNTGELFF
TGTGCCAGCAGCGTAGTGCAGGGGTCGAACACCGGGGAGCTGTTTTTT
>NA|TRBV23-1|NA|TRBJ1-6
CASSHPVGGWNSPLHF
TGCGCCAGCAGTCATCCGGTGGGGGGTTGGAATTCACCCCTCCACTTT
>NA|TRBV5-1|NA|TRBJ1-5
CASSTSGEDQPQHF
TGCGCCAGCAGCACGTCGGGGGAGGATCAGCCCCAGCATTTT
>NA|TRBV12-5|NA|TRBJ1-5
CASGLIYQPQHF
TGTGCTAGTGGTCTAATTTATCAGCCCCAGCATTTT
>NA|TRBV6-6|NA|TRBJ1-6
CASSYGGTKDSPLHF
TGTGCCAGCAGTTACGGAGGAACTAAGGATTCACCCCTCCACTTT
>NA|TRBV30|NA|TRBJ1-6
CAWRTPSYNSPLHF
TGTGCCTGGAGGACTCCCTCCTATAATTCACCCCTCCACTTT
>TRBD1|TRBV2|NA|TRBJ1-5
CASSAYGTGPQPQHF
TGTGCCAGCAGTGCCTACGGGACAGGGCCTCAGCCCCAGCATTTT
>TRBD1|TRBV2|NA|TRBJ1-5
CASRGSGGQGHQPQHF
TGTGCCAGCAGGGGCTCCGGGGGACAGGGCCATCAGCCCCAGCATTTT
>NA|TRBV7-3|NA|TRBJ1-2
CASSLTGDYSRGYTF
TGTGCCAGCAGCTTAACGGGGGACTATTCCAGGGGCTACACCTTC
>TRBD2|TRBV19|few|TRBJ2-3
CASSPGTSGGISDTQYF
TGTGCCAGTAGTCCCGGGACTAGCGGGGGGATTTCAGATACGCAGTATTTT
>NA|TRBV15|few|TRBJ1-1
CATSRLGATIMNTEAFF
TGTGCCACCAGCAGATTAGGGGCCACGATTATGAACACTGAAGCTTTCTTT
>NA|TRBV5-6|once|TRBJ1-1
CASSVLDSEAFF
TGTGCCAGCAGCGTACTGGACAGTGAAGCTTTCTTT